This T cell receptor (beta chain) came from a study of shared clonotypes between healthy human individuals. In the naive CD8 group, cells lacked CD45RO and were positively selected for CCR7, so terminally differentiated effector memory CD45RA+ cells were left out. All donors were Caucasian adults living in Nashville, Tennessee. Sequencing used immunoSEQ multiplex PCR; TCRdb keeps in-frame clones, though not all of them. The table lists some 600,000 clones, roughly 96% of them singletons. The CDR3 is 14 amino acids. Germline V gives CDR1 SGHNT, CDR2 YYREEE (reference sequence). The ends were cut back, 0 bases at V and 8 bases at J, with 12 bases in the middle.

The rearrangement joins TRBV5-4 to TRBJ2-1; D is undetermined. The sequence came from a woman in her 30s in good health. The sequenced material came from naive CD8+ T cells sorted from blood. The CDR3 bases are TGTGCCAGCAGCTTGGGTTTCTTACGTTATGAGCAGTTCTTC. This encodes CASSLGFLRYEQFF.